Presented here are 7 T cell receptor beta chains from one specimen sequenced in a study of blood T cell repertoires in COVID-19. Using immunoSEQ multiplex PCR, the repertoire was profiled, and TCRdb retains in-frame clones only, with some absent. The sample contains about 150,000 clones, around 80% of which appear only once. Material: peripheral blood. These receptor sequences come from a man aged 55-75 years with acute or convalescent COVID-19.

This clone was counted at least ten times. V is TRBV29-1 and J is TRBJ1-5; 7 bases are shared with TRBD1. This CDR3 spans 12 amino acids. The germline gives CDR1 SQVTM, CDR2 ANQGSEA. V lost 5 bases and J lost 4; bases outside the gene matches: 2. The chain's CDR3 is CSVLTGNQPQHF. The CDR3 DNA reads as TGCAGCGTTTTGACAGGGAATCAGCCCCAGCATTTT.

This chain connects TRBV20-1 to TRBJ2-3, with D tentatively TRBD1 (5 bases). This CDR3 has 12 residues. V lost 3 bases and J lost 5, with 9 bases in between. Germline CDR1 is DFQATT and CDR2 is SNEGSKA (reference sequence). The CDR3 here is CSASARGDTQYF. The DNA for the CDR3 is TGCAGTGCTAGTGCAAGGGGAGATACGCAGTATTTT.

The chain uses TRBV7-7 and TRBJ2-5; D is undetermined. CDR1 is SSHAT and CDR2 is FNYEAQ in the germline V gene (reference sequence). The CDR3 runs to 14 residues. The V end lost 1 base, the J end lost 4 bases, and 10 bases lay between the germline ends. This CDR3 reads CASSLGATVETQYF. The CDR3, as DNA: TGTGCCAGCAGCTTAGGGGCCACCGTAGAGACCCAGTACTTC.

For the CDR3, the DNA is TGTGCCAGCAGTGAAGCGCTGGCGCCGGACTATTACGAGCAGTACTTC. This codes for CASSEALAPDYYEQYF. The chain is built from TRBV2 and TRBJ2-7, with D maybe TRBD2 (6 bases). The CDR3 runs 16 residues. Trimming cost V 0 bases and J 4 bases, with 16 bases left between them. Germline loops: CDR1 SNHLY, CDR2 FYNNEI.

The rearrangement joins TRBV27 to TRBJ1-1, with D tentatively TRBD1 (6 bases). The V gene's germline CDR1 is MNHEY and CDR2 SMNVEV (reference sequence). V lost 4 bases to trimming and J lost 0 bases, with 9 bases between them. The CDR3 has 14 residues. The CDR3 coding sequence is TGTGCCAGCAGTTCAGGGGTCTTGAACACTGAAGCTTTCTTT. It encodes CASSSGVLNTEAFF.

The V call is TRBV29-1, the J call TRBJ1-4; 8 positions agree with TRBD1. The ends lost 4 bases at V and 8 bases at J; junction bases unmatched: 9. Per the germline V gene, CDR1 is SQVTM and CDR2 is ANQGSEA. The CDR3 has 14 amino acids. This CDR3 is CSVADRATSEKLFF. DNA for the CDR3: TGCAGCGTTGCGGACAGGGCGACATCGGAAAAACTGTTTTTT.

This chain joins TRBV6-5 and TRBJ1-1; no reliable D call. V lost 2 bases to trimming and J lost 1 base, with 8 bases between them. The CDR3 has 14 residues. Looked up from germline, CDR1 is MNHEY and CDR2 is SVGAGI. The CDR3, as DNA: TGTGCCAGCAGTTACCTAGGTGCGAACACTGAAGCTTTCTTT. It translates to CASSYLGANTEAFF.